The rows below give T cell receptor beta chains drawn from one sample of a study of CD8 T cells in Susac syndrome. TCRdb passed the immunoSEQ multiplex PCR reads through MiXCR, listing each CDR3 protein once. The sample has approximately 70,000 distinct CDR3 sequences, just under 95% seen once. The sequenced sample consisted of CD8+ T cells from PBMCs. Receptors originate from a human donor with multiple sclerosis. The CDR3 runs from the conserved cysteine through the conserved F or W. The D gene is left open where the match is weak. Clone size appears in some rows only: once, few, many, or a class for an expanded clone.

J gene,clone size,V gene,D gene,CDR3 protein
TRBJ2-1,-,TRBV30,-,CAWRSPAEYEQFF
TRBJ2-4,-,TRBV12-3/TRBV12-4,-,CASSFGAKNIQYF
TRBJ2-2,-,TRBV20-1,-,CSARDQAQDTGELFF
TRBJ2-1,-,TRBV11-1,TRBD1,CASSRTGNYNEQFF
TRBJ1-3,-,TRBV9,-,CASSVTGDSGNTIYF
TRBJ1-1,-,TRBV29-1,-,CSVEVNTEAFF
TRBJ1-1,-,TRBV4-1,TRBD1,CASSQVQGARGTEAFF
TRBJ2-1,-,TRBV24-1,TRBD2,CATSDVGTSGRGSYNEQFF
TRBJ2-1,-,TRBV24-1,TRBD2,CATSDLAGEAFF
TRBJ2-7,once,TRBV6-5,-,CASSYSLYEQYF
TRBJ2-5,-,TRBV28,-,CASSLDSEETQYF
TRBJ1-2,-,TRBV24-1,-,CATSEGAGYGYTF
TRBJ1-1,-,TRBV4-3,-,CASSQDSSETEAFF
TRBJ2-7,once,TRBV10-3,-,CATRLGVGYEQYF
TRBJ2-7,-,TRBV13,-,CASSGDGTHEQYF
TRBJ1-1,-,TRBV9,TRBD1,CASSVTGAVDTEAFF
TRBJ1-1,-,TRBV23-1,-,CASSQSVVNTEAFF
TRBJ2-7,-,TRBV28,TRBD1,CASRTGQGFYEQYF
TRBJ2-7,-,TRBV25-1,TRBD1,CASSGRQGGEQYF
TRBJ1-5,once,TRBV7-9,-,CASSLANQPQHF
TRBJ2-1,-,TRBV20-1,TRBD2,CSAWSGGDYNEQFF
TRBJ2-3,-,TRBV6-1,TRBD1,CASSQGQRYGATQYF
TRBJ2-1,-,TRBV9,TRBD2,CASSVDGGAGNEQFF
TRBJ1-1,-,TRBV29-1,-,CSVEVGTEAFF
TRBJ2-7,-,TRBV27,TRBD1,CASSPRTFTGQGIYEQYF
TRBJ2-3,-,TRBV29-1,-,CSLQGATSTDTQYF
TRBJ2-3,-,TRBV5-4,-,CASSPLLGVINTQYF
TRBJ2-1,-,TRBV4-1,TRBD2,CASSLLAGALNEQFF
TRBJ1-1,-,TRBV27,-,CASSPTGWQAFF
TRBJ2-5,-,TRBV7-6,TRBD2,CASSPPGAGGLETQYF
TRBJ2-7,-,TRBV28,-,CASSFYHYEQYF
TRBJ2-3,-,TRBV3-1,TRBD1,CASSQGRGLVDTQYF
TRBJ1-5,-,TRBV7-9,-,CASSSETGLNQPQHF
TRBJ2-1,-,TRBV7-9,-,CASSLAGPYNEQFF
TRBJ2-3,-,TRBV6-2/TRBV6-3,TRBD2,CASSSLAGVGTDTQYF
TRBJ1-1,-,TRBV5-6,-,CASSSVSAEAFF
TRBJ2-3,-,TRBV28,-,CASSLPAESTDTQYF
TRBJ2-1,-,TRBV27,-,CASSFAVSNEQFF
TRBJ2-7,few,TRBV27,TRBD1,CASSVFGTGLYEQYF
TRBJ2-6,-,TRBV29-1,-,CSVEAGSGANVLTF
TRBJ1-2,-,TRBV29-1,-,CSVEEGTGYTF
TRBJ2-7,-,TRBV7-2,-,CAVGYEQYF
TRBJ1-2,-,TRBV20-1,-,CSARYGYTF
TRBJ1-2,-,TRBV28,-,CASSPIRGARDYTF
TRBJ2-7,-,TRBV7-9,-,CASSLSESYEQYF
TRBJ2-3,-,TRBV20-1,-,CSARVRETAQYF
TRBJ2-7,-,TRBV27,TRBD1,CASSPGQGAPRYF
TRBJ2-7,-,TRBV12-3/TRBV12-4,TRBD2,CASREGTSRQYEQYF
TRBJ1-1,-,TRBV3-1,-,CASSQDRKERGTNTEAFF
TRBJ1-2,-,TRBV24-1,-,CATSGDSNYGYTF
TRBJ1-1,-,TRBV30,-,CAWSEGGTEAFF
TRBJ2-3,-,TRBV4-1,-,CASSQASGSTDTQYF
TRBJ2-7,-,TRBV4-1,TRBD1,CASSRRDRGDEQYF
TRBJ2-5,-,TRBV3-1,TRBD2,CASSQLEREWGETQYF
TRBJ2-4,-,TRBV15,-,CATSDGQYYGNIQYF